This is a list of T cell receptor beta chains from one sample in a study of cytomegalovirus exposure and HLA in healthy donors. Libraries were prepared by immunoSEQ multiplex PCR; TCRdb keeps only in-frame clonotypes and omits some of them. The table records some 190,000 clones, about 89% of them present only once. What was sequenced was PBMCs. These TCRs come from a man in his thirties or forties in good health and CMV-seropositive. Each CDR3 is given with its conserved first and last residue. A D gene is named only where the DNA matches it firmly. Size values are once, few and many counts, or a class for expanded clones, and some rows have none.

v_gene: TRBV27
j_gene: TRBJ1-1
d_gene: -
abundance: -
CDR3nt: TGTGCCAGCAGTTCCCGACGGTTCATGAACACTGAAGCTTTCTTT
CDR3aa: CASSSRRFMNTEAFF

v_gene: TRBV21-1
j_gene: TRBJ2-2
d_gene: -
abundance: -
CDR3nt: TGTGCCAGCAGCAGAGGGACCACCAGGGCGAGTGGCACCGGGGAGCTGTTTTTT
CDR3aa: CASSRGTTRASGTGELFF

v_gene: TRBV7-6
j_gene: TRBJ1-2
d_gene: TRBD1
abundance: -
CDR3nt: TGTGCCAGCAGTCTCATGACAGGGGGCTCTGGCTACACCTTC
CDR3aa: CASSLMTGGSGYTF

v_gene: TRBV10-3
j_gene: TRBJ2-7
d_gene: -
abundance: -
CDR3nt: TGTGCCATCAGTGAGGACGGTTACGAGCAGTACTTC
CDR3aa: CAISEDGYEQYF

v_gene: TRBV4-2
j_gene: TRBJ2-7
d_gene: -
abundance: -
CDR3nt: TGTGCCAGCAGCCAAGGTTCCTACGAGCAGTACTTC
CDR3aa: CASSQGSYEQYF

v_gene: TRBV4-3
j_gene: TRBJ1-4
d_gene: -
abundance: -
CDR3nt: TGCGCCAGCAGCCAAGATCCGGTCCTTAATGAAAAACTGTTTTTT
CDR3aa: CASSQDPVLNEKLFF

v_gene: TRBV14
j_gene: TRBJ2-1
d_gene: -
abundance: -
CDR3nt: TGTGCCAGCAGCCAAGCCCGCAATGAGCAGTTCTTC
CDR3aa: CASSQARNEQFF

v_gene: TRBV9
j_gene: TRBJ2-7
d_gene: TRBD2
abundance: -
CDR3nt: TGTGCCAGCAGCCCCGGACTAGCCGCTTACGAGCAGTACTTC
CDR3aa: CASSPGLAAYEQYF

v_gene: TRBV6-5
j_gene: TRBJ2-7
d_gene: TRBD1
abundance: -
CDR3nt: TGTGCCAGCAGTTACTCGATAGGACAGGGGTACGAGCAGTACTTC
CDR3aa: CASSYSIGQGYEQYF

v_gene: TRBV4-1
j_gene: TRBJ1-5
d_gene: -
abundance: few
CDR3nt: TGCGCCAGCAGCCAATTCGTCTCCAGCAATCAGCCCCAGCATTTT
CDR3aa: CASSQFVSSNQPQHF

v_gene: TRBV6-4
j_gene: TRBJ2-1
d_gene: -
abundance: -
CDR3nt: TGTGCCAGCAGTGACATTGGGACTGAGCAGTTCTTC
CDR3aa: CASSDIGTEQFF

v_gene: TRBV27
j_gene: TRBJ2-5
d_gene: TRBD2
abundance: -
CDR3nt: TGTGCCAGCAGTATCGGGAGGGTTCGGGAGACCCAGTACTTC
CDR3aa: CASSIGRVRETQYF

v_gene: TRBV12-5
j_gene: TRBJ2-3
d_gene: -
abundance: -
CDR3nt: TGTGCTAGTGGTTTGGCAGGGCATGATACGCAGTATTTT
CDR3aa: CASGLAGHDTQYF

v_gene: TRBV5-1
j_gene: TRBJ2-1
d_gene: -
abundance: few
CDR3nt: TGCGCCAGCAGCTTAGGTTTGGACCAGCGGGTCGGGCAGTTCTTC
CDR3aa: CASSLGLDQRVGQFF

v_gene: TRBV11-2
j_gene: TRBJ2-3
d_gene: -
abundance: -
CDR3nt: TGTGCCAGCAGCTTCCGTAGACGGGAGTTGGATACGCAGTATTTT
CDR3aa: CASSFRRRELDTQYF

v_gene: TRBV5-1
j_gene: TRBJ1-4
d_gene: TRBD1
abundance: once
CDR3nt: TGCGCCAGCAGCTTGGGGACAGGGGGGAATGAAAAACTGTTTTTT
CDR3aa: CASSLGTGGNEKLFF

v_gene: TRBV29-1
j_gene: TRBJ1-2
d_gene: -
abundance: -
CDR3nt: TGCAGCGTTGAAGAGGGAAGGGAAACTAACTATGGCTACACCTTC
CDR3aa: CSVEEGRETNYGYTF

v_gene: TRBV2
j_gene: TRBJ1-5
d_gene: -
abundance: -
CDR3nt: TGTGCCAGCAGGTCTAGGACAGCTAATCAGCCCCAGCATTTT
CDR3aa: CASRSRTANQPQHF